This T cell receptor (beta chain) was documented in a study of cytomegalovirus exposure and HLA in healthy donors. PCR used 60 Vbeta primers and 13 Jbeta primers. Generated by immunoSEQ multiplex PCR, the TCRdb table keeps only in-frame clones and is missing some. The sample yields about 200,000 clones, around 83% seen once. The V end was cut by 2 bases, the J end by 2 bases, with 8 bases between. Germline CDR1 reads WNHNN; CDR2 reads SYGVQD (reference sequence). The CDR3 extends over 14 amino acids. This sequence was found in a woman younger than 30 in good health and CMV-seronegative. The genes are TRBV10-1 and TRBJ2-3, with D unclear. Sequenced sample: PBMCs. CDR3 in amino acids: CASSEGPNTDTQYF. The CDR3 region has the DNA TGCGCCAGCAGTGAGGGCCCCAACACAGATACGCAGTATTTT.